The 20 T cell receptor beta chains below were found in one sample sequenced in a study of blood T cell repertoires in COVID-19. TCRdb's table, derived via immunoSEQ multiplex PCR, lists solely in-frame clones and lacks some. The sample consists of under 200,000 clones, about 86% of them appearing once. Specimen: peripheral blood. These receptors all come from a young man with acute or convalescent COVID-19.

The chain links TRBV7-4 to TRBJ2-1; weak D call: TRBD1 (6 bases). V lost 5 bases and J 1 base, leaving 18 bases between the germline ends. This CDR3 comprises 17 residues. CDR1 and CDR2 (germline): SGHVT, SQSDAQ. The CDR3 nucleotides are TGTGCCAGCAGCGGAATGGACAGCATCTTTTCCTACAATGAGCAGTTCTTC. Translation: CASSGMDSIFSYNEQFF.

The count of this clone is one. The chain carries TRBV6-2 or TRBV6-3 and TRBJ1-3; 7 positions match TRBD1. This CDR3 contains 19 residues. CDR1 and CDR2 (germline): MNHEY, SVGEGT. The J segment lost 2 bases and the V segment lost 0 bases, leaving 13 bases of the junction unmatched. The CDR3 region has the DNA TGTGCCAGCAGTTACTCGGTCCCCTGGACAGGTTCGACTGGAAACACCATATATTTT. Its translation: CASSYSVPWTGSTGNTIYF.

A single count supports this clone. Germline is not matched at one junction end, which may reflect a read error. The V gene is TRBV4-2, the J gene TRBJ2-5; 9 bases agree with TRBD2. The germline gives CDR1 LGHNA, CDR2 YNFKEQ. CDR3 length: 18 residues. CDR3 sequence: CASSQEGGSGGLQGTQYF. The CDR3, as DNA: TGTGCCAGCAGCCAAGAAGGAGGGAGCGGGGGGCTCCAAGGGACCCAGTACTTC.

CDR3 nucleotides: TGTGCCAGCAGTTACGACAGGTCTCGACCCGGGGAGCTGTTTTTT. It codes for CASSYDRSRPGELFF. V gene TRBV6-5 combines with J gene TRBJ2-2; maybe TRBD1 (6 bases). This CDR3 comprises 15 residues. The germline gives CDR1 MNHEY, CDR2 SVGAGI. The V and J ends lost 2 bases and 6 bases respectively, with 13 bases between them.

V gene TRBV2 combines with J gene TRBJ2-1; TRBD2 matches at 10 bases. The CDR3 runs 16 residues. Germline V CDR1 and CDR2: SNHLY, FYNNEI. The J segment lost 0 bases and the V segment lost 7 bases, leaving 6 bases of the junction unmatched. The CDR3 reads CASKLAGHSSYNEQFF. Here the CDR3 DNA reads TGTGCCAGCAAACTAGCGGGGCATAGCTCCTACAATGAGCAGTTCTTC. The whole variable domain, remainder taken from reference TRBV2 and TRBJ2-1, is EPEVTQTPSHQVTQMGQEVILRCVPISNHLYFYWYRQILGQKVEFLVSFYNNEISEKSEIFDDQFSVERPDGSNFTLKIRSTKLEDSAMYFCASKLAGHSSYNEQFFGPGTRLTVL.

The CDR3 here is CASSPGLSFNSPLHF. The CDR3 nucleotides are TGTGCCAGCAGTCCGGGACTCAGTTTTAATTCACCCCTCCACTTT. V and J are TRBV28 and TRBJ1-6; D might be TRBD1 (5 bases). The CDR3 is made up of 15 amino acids. Deletions cut 5 bases from V and 6 bases from J, with 14 bases between. Germline-derived CDR1 and CDR2 are MDHEN and SYDVKM.

The chain couples TRBV5-4 to TRBJ2-2, with D maybe TRBD1 (5 bases). From germline, CDR1 is SGHNT and CDR2 YYREEE (reference sequence). The CDR3 has 14 residues. Trimming removed 4 bases from V and 5 bases from J, with 12 bases in between. The CDR3 is CASSPSRETGELFF. The DNA of the CDR3 is TGTGCCAGCAGCCCGAGCAGGGAAACCGGGGAGCTGTTTTTT.

V and J are TRBV6-5 and TRBJ2-7; 10 bases agree with TRBD2. J was trimmed by 0 bases and V by 4 bases; bases with no gene match: 6. This CDR3 spans 16 amino acids. From germline, CDR1 is MNHEY and CDR2 SVGAGI. The CDR3 is CASSWSIAGGSYEQYF. The CDR3, as DNA: TGTGCCAGCAGTTGGTCTATAGCGGGGGGCTCCTACGAGCAGTACTTC.

V and J are TRBV9 and TRBJ1-1; the D is unclear. V lost 0 bases and J 3 bases, leaving 6 bases between the germline ends. From germline, CDR1 is SGDLS and CDR2 YYNGEE. CDR3 length: 13 residues. CDR3 residues: CASSVERDTEAFF. CDR3 bases: TGTGCCAGCAGCGTAGAACGGGACACTGAAGCTTTCTTT.

V and J are TRBV28 and TRBJ1-4; D gene unclear. The length of the CDR3 is 15 residues. Trimming took 5 bases from V and 0 from J, leaving 10 bases between them. From germline, CDR1 is MDHEN and CDR2 SYDVKM. CDR3 DNA: TGTGCCAGCAGTCTTTCAGATGCAACTAATGAAAAACTGTTTTTT. This gives the protein CASSLSDATNEKLFF. Drawing the rest from reference TRBV28 and TRBJ1-4, the complete variable domain is DVKVTQSSRYLVKRTGEKVFLECVQDMDHENMFWYRQDPGLGLRLIYFSYDVKMKEKGDIPEGYSVSREKKERFSLILESASTNQTSMYLCASSLSDATNEKLFFGSGTQLSVL.

The genes are TRBV30 and TRBJ1-2; D is unresolved. From germline, CDR1 is GTSNPN and CDR2 SVGIG (reference sequence). The CDR3 sequence is 11 residues long. Trimming took off 4 bases at V and 0 bases at J, with 3 bases between the two ends. The CDR3 protein is CAWTSNYGYTF. The CDR3 DNA reads TGTGCCTGGACCTCTAACTATGGCTACACCTTC.

The chain uses TRBV6-1 and TRBJ1-2, with D hard to call. The CDR3 totals 13 residues. The ends were cut back, 0 bases at V and 7 bases at J, with 9 bases in the middle. Germline V lookup: CDR1 MNHNS, CDR2 SASEGT. The CDR3 nucleotides are TGTGCCAGCAGTGAAGCCCGGTCGTTTGGCTACACCTTC. Amino acids: CASSEARSFGYTF.

CDR3 DNA: TGTGCCAGCAGCCCGACTAGCGGGGGGGCTTATGAGCAGTTCTTC. It encodes CASSPTSGGAYEQFF. This chain links TRBV6-5 with TRBJ2-1; 14 bases are a match to TRBD2. The CDR3 is made up of 15 amino acids. V gave up 6 bases and J gave up 8 bases; unmatched junction bases: 6. The germline CDR1 and CDR2 sequences are MNHEY and SVGAGI.

The chain couples TRBV5-1 to TRBJ1-6; TRBD1 aligns across 9 bases. The junction had 3 bases not matched to a gene; V was cut back by 2 bases and J by 9 bases. The germline V gene has CDR1 SGHRS and CDR2 YFSETQ. The CDR3 loop spans 14 amino acids. CDR3 region: CASSLGQGSSPLHF. The CDR3 bases are TGCGCCAGCAGCTTAGGACAGGGGAGTTCACCCCTCCACTTT.

This clone has just a few counts. CDR3 in amino acids: CASTGHNEQFF. The CDR3 DNA reads as TGTGCCAGCACCGGTCACAATGAGCAGTTCTTC. This chain uses TRBV18 with TRBJ2-1; D call uncertain. Germline CDR1 reads KGHSH; CDR2 reads LQKENI. CDR3 length equals 11 residues. Trimming shortened V by 8 bases and J by 5 bases, and 7 bases separated the two germline ends. Combining the CDR3 with reference TRBV18 and TRBJ2-1 gives the whole variable domain NAGVMQNPRHLVRRRGQEARLRCSPMKGHSHVYWYRQLPEEGLKFMVYLQKENIIDESGMPKERFSAEFPKEGPSILRIQQVVRGDSAAYFCASTGHNEQFFGPGTRLTVL.

This rearrangement joins TRBV28 to TRBJ1-2; 7 nucleotides match TRBD1. Germline V lookup: CDR1 MDHEN, CDR2 SYDVKM. The V segment lost 4 bases and the J segment 0 bases; nucleotides outside the gene matches: 11. This CDR3 is 17 amino acids long. CDR3 DNA: TGTGCCAGCAGTTCAACCGGGACAGCCTACTCTAACTATGGCTACACCTTC. Protein: CASSSTGTAYSNYGYTF.

The J gene is TRBJ1-1, the V gene TRBV6-4; D gene unclear. The CDR3 covers 14 residues. V was clipped by 6 bases and J by 2 bases, with 13 bases between them. CDR1 is MRHNA, CDR2 SNTAGT, per germline. CDR3 in amino acids: CASRDDTENTEAFF. CDR3 sequence (DNA): TGTGCCAGCAGGGATGACACAGAAAACACTGAAGCTTTCTTT.

CDR3 in amino acids: CASSFSAGGPLYNEQFF. CDR3 in DNA: TGTGCCAGCAGTTTTTCGGCAGGGGGCCCCCTCTACAATGAGCAGTTCTTC. The chain is built from TRBV27 and TRBJ2-1, with 8 bases aligning to TRBD1. V trimming: 3 bases; J trimming: 3 bases; junction bases outside the gene matches: 10. Per the germline V gene, CDR1 is MNHEY and CDR2 is SMNVEV (reference sequence). The CDR3 covers 17 residues.

This clone was counted ten times or more. The chain recombines TRBV27 with TRBJ2-7, with 9 nucleotides matching TRBD1. The J segment lost 7 bases and the V segment lost 4 bases, leaving 8 bases of the junction unmatched. The CDR3 is made up of 14 amino acids. The germline V gene has CDR1 MNHEY and CDR2 SMNVEV (reference sequence). CDR3 bases: TGTGCCAGCAGTTCATACAGGGGGCAGGGGGAGCAGTACGTC. Encoded protein: CASSSYRGQGEQYV.

This clone appeared a single time. The V gene is TRBV11-3, the J gene TRBJ1-6; no clear D gene. Trimming removed 1 base at V and 5 bases at J, with 21 bases between. This CDR3 has 19 amino acids. Germline CDR1 and CDR2: SGHNT and YENEEA. CDR3 region: CASSLAGGGLGSHNSPLHF. As DNA, the CDR3 is TGTGCCAGCAGCTTAGCCGGCGGAGGTTTGGGGAGCCATAATTCACCCCTCCACTTT.